These 4 T cell receptor beta chains came from one sample sequenced in a study of cytomegalovirus exposure and HLA in healthy donors. The PCR used 60 Vbeta and 13 Jbeta primers. Generated by immunoSEQ multiplex PCR, the TCRdb table keeps only in-frame clones and is missing some. The table records about 93,000 clones, roughly 75% of them present only once. The specimen sequenced was PBMCs. Source of these receptors: a man aged 25-40 years in good health and CMV-seronegative.

In this sample, this clone turned up a few times. The chain links TRBV6-1 to TRBJ1-5, with D tentatively TRBD1 (6 bases). Trimming removed 6 bases from V and 10 bases from J, with 16 bases in between. Germline V CDR1 and CDR2: MNHNS, SASEGT. The CDR3 has 13 amino acids. The CDR3 DNA follows: TGTGCCAGCAGGGCAGGGGAGGGGAGTCCCCAGCATTTT. The encoded protein is CASRAGEGSPQHF.

V gene TRBV6-5 combines with J gene TRBJ1-1; D is unclear. The CDR3 runs to 15 residues. The V end lost 6 bases, the J end lost 5 bases, and 19 bases lay between the germline ends. The germline V gene encodes CDR1 MNHEY and CDR2 SVGAGI. This CDR3 reads CASSITPVTGTEAFF. In DNA, the CDR3 is TGTGCCAGCAGCATAACACCCGTTACCGGGACTGAAGCTTTCTTT.

In this sample, this clone turned up a few times. The V gene is TRBV7-9, the J gene TRBJ2-1, with D possibly being TRBD2 (6 bases). Trimming took 1 base from V and 15 from J, leaving 13 bases between them. This CDR3 has 12 amino acids. Germline-derived CDR1 and CDR2 are SEHNR and FQNEAQ (reference sequence). The DNA for the CDR3 is TGTGCCAGCAGCTTAGACGTGGGGGGAGGGTTCTTC. This translates into CASSLDVGGGFF.

Only a few counts were recorded for this clone. The chain joins TRBV12-5 to TRBJ2-7, with TRBD1 as a possible D gene (6 bases). Trimming removed 1 base from V and 2 bases from J, with 18 bases in between. In germline, CDR1 is LGHNT, CDR2 FRNRAP. This CDR3 has 17 amino acids. The CDR3 DNA sequence: TGTGCTAGTGGTTTGGACAACGTGGGGCAGGGGACCTACGAGCAGTACTTC. Residues: CASGLDNVGQGTYEQYF.